This is a list of T cell receptor beta chains from one sample in a study of T cells in localized non-small cell lung cancer. Data came from immunoSEQ multiplex PCR; TCRdb stores just in-frame clones and leaves some out. The sample has 20,000 to 25,000 clones, over 85% seen once. This specimen consisted of peripheral blood, obtained before any cancer treatment. Receptors were obtained from a male donor aged 60 or over with stage I squamous cell lung carcinoma. CDR3s include the opening cysteine and the closing phenylalanine or tryptophan. D genes are given only for firm matches.

V,J,D,CDR3,DNA
TRBV10-3,TRBJ1-2,TRBD1,CATLRTGQRNYGYTF,TGTGCCACATTAAGGACAGGGCAGCGGAACTATGGCTACACCTTC
TRBV4-1,TRBJ2-2,NA,CASSQVSGTGELFF,TGCGCCAGCAGCCAAGTGTCAGGCACTGGGGAGCTGTTTTTT
TRBV5-4,TRBJ1-3,NA,CASSFGLSGNTIYF,TGTGCCAGCAGCTTCGGCTTATCTGGAAACACCATATATTTT
TRBV2,TRBJ2-5,NA,CASKSPGLETQYF,TGTGCCAGCAAATCTCCGGGACTAGAGACCCAGTACTTC
TRBV5-1,TRBJ1-1,NA,CASSLGLKAVNTEAFF,TGCGCCAGCAGCTTGGGGTTAAAGGCGGTGAACACTGAAGCTTTCTTT
TRBV19,TRBJ1-5,NA,CASSIVSQRNQPQHF,TGTGCCAGTAGTATAGTATCCCAGAGGAATCAGCCCCAGCATTTT
TRBV6-4,TRBJ2-3,NA,CASSEYGNSDTQYF,TGTGCCAGCAGTGAGTACGGCAACTCAGATACGCAGTATTTT
TRBV29-1,TRBJ2-7,TRBD2,CSASSGGGDVYEQYF,TGCAGCGCCTCTAGCGGGGGAGGAGATGTCTACGAGCAGTACTTC
TRBV2,TRBJ1-1,TRBD1,CASSTGGTEAFF,TGTGCCAGCAGCACAGGGGGGACTGAAGCTTTCTTT
TRBV5-1,TRBJ2-5,NA,CASSLAQQETQYF,TGCGCCAGCAGCTTGGCACAGCAAGAGACCCAGTACTTC